Presented here are 29 T cell receptor beta chains from one specimen sequenced in a study of blood T cell repertoires in COVID-19. TCRdb's table, derived via immunoSEQ multiplex PCR, lists solely in-frame clones and lacks some. The sample has under 300,000 clones, roughly 90% seen once; the top ten hold about 6%. Sequencing input: PBMCs or T cells enriched from blood (not recorded which). These receptors were taken from a young woman with acute COVID-19.

The rearrangement uses TRBV2 and TRBJ2-7; 15 nucleotides line up with TRBD2. The CDR3 runs 17 residues. The junction had 10 bases not matched to a gene; V was cut back by 6 bases and J by 4 bases. The germline V gene encodes CDR1 SNHLY and CDR2 FYNNEI. The CDR3 coding sequence is TGTGCCAGCAGCCGGACTAGCGGGGGGGCCAGACCTTACGAGCAGTACTTC. Translating gives CASSRTSGGARPYEQYF. Full variable domain (remainder filled in from reference TRBV2 and TRBJ2-7): EPEVTQTPSHQVTQMGQEVILRCVPISNHLYFYWYRQILGQKVEFLVSFYNNEISEKSEIFDDQFSVERPDGSNFTLKIRSTKLEDSAMYFCASSRTSGGARPYEQYFGPGTRLTVT.

This chain uses TRBV10-3 with TRBJ1-4, with D perhaps matching TRBD1 (5 bases). The V end lost 6 bases, the J end lost 8 bases, and 16 bases lay between the germline ends. The CDR3 extends over 14 amino acids. Germline V CDR1 and CDR2: ENHRY, SYGVKD. The CDR3, as DNA: TGTGCCATCAGCAAGGGGCCCGGAGCGGAAAAACTGTTTTTT. Translation: CAISKGPGAEKLFF.

There are a few counts of this clone. The CDR3 nucleotides read TGTGCCAGCAGCCCAGCCCGGACAGGGTCCAATGAGCAGTTCTTC. This codes for CASSPARTGSNEQFF. V and J are TRBV7-6 and TRBJ2-1; 8 bases are shared with TRBD1. Germline V gene sequence: CDR1 SGHVS, CDR2 FNYEAQ. The CDR3 is 15 amino acids. The V gene end was trimmed by 5 bases and the J gene end by 6 bases; junction bases not matched to a gene: 9.

CDR3 nucleotides: TGTGCCAGCAGCATACAGGGGGTAGGAACTGAAGCTTTCTTT. Translated, it gives CASSIQGVGTEAFF. The chain employs TRBV5-4 and TRBJ1-1, with 8 bases lining up with TRBD1. The length of the CDR3 is 14 residues. Germline V gene data show CDR1 as SGHNT and CDR2 as YYREEE (reference sequence). V shed 4 bases, J shed 5 bases, and the junction held 7 bases outside the gene matches.

As to this clone: Compared with germline, one end of the junction differs, possibly owing to a read error. V gene TRBV6-1 combines with J gene TRBJ2-7; 8 bases fit TRBD1. Germline V lookup: CDR1 MNHNS, CDR2 SASEGT. This CDR3 spans 16 amino acids. CDR3 DNA: TGTGCCAGCAGCGAAGAGGGGACAGGTCTCTCCTACGAGCAGTACTTC. Its translation is CASSEEGTGLSYEQYF.

The chain employs TRBV28 and TRBJ2-3; 8 nucleotides match TRBD2. Germline V gene lookup returns CDR1 MDHEN and CDR2 SYDVKM. This CDR3 region has 15 residues. Trimming cost V 5 bases and J 3 bases; bases outside gene matches: 7. The DNA for the CDR3 is TGTGCCAGCAGTCTAGTAACTAGCGGAACAGATACGCAGTATTTT. It codes for CASSLVTSGTDTQYF.

This clone was seen many times. The chain couples TRBV19 to TRBJ1-5, with a weak D call TRBD1 (6 bases). CDR1 and CDR2 from the germline V gene are LNHDA and SQIVND (reference sequence). Trimming shortened V by 2 bases and J by 7 bases, and 12 bases separated the two germline ends. This CDR3 has 14 residues. CDR3 amino acids: CASSISGDEQPQHF. As DNA, the CDR3 is TGTGCCAGTAGTATATCAGGGGATGAGCAGCCCCAGCATTTT.

The V call is TRBV9, the J call TRBJ1-3, with D perhaps matching TRBD1 (6 bases). The CDR3 length is 16 residues. Germline CDR1 is SGDLS and CDR2 is YYNGEE. Trimming stripped 0 bases from V and 2 bases from J, with 12 bases between. CDR3 residues: CASSVAVTGTGNTIYF. CDR3 DNA sequence: TGTGCCAGCAGCGTAGCCGTGACAGGTACTGGAAACACCATATATTTT.

The chain employs TRBV4-1 and TRBJ2-3, with a possible D match to TRBD1 (5 bases). The CDR3 runs to 15 residues. Germline V CDR1 and CDR2: MGHRA, YSYEKL. V shed 3 bases and J shed 3 bases, with 13 bases lying between them. The DNA of the CDR3 is TGCGCCAGCAGCCACCGGCGACAGACAACAGATACGCAGTATTTT. Translated, it gives CASSHRRQTTDTQYF.

A single count supports this clone. The chain is built from TRBV7-2 and TRBJ2-1, with D possibly being TRBD1 (6 bases). Trimming removed 5 bases from V and 6 bases from J, with 17 bases in between. The CDR3 covers 15 residues. From germline, CDR1 is SGHTA and CDR2 FQGNSA. CDR3 nucleotide sequence: TGTGCCAGCAGCCCCCAACAGGGTGGCTTCAATGAGCAGTTCTTC. It codes for CASSPQQGGFNEQFF.

The rearrangement links TRBV5-6 to TRBJ2-1, with a possible D match to TRBD2 (6 bases). The ends were cut back, 4 bases at V and 5 bases at J, with 16 bases in the middle. Germline V gene sequence: CDR1 SGHDT, CDR2 YYEEEE. This CDR3 has 15 residues. The CDR3: CASSPGNTGDNEQFF. The CDR3 DNA follows: TGTGCCAGCAGCCCGGGCAACACGGGGGACAATGAGCAGTTCTTC.

The chain is built from TRBV2 and TRBJ2-7; 7 bases are a match to TRBD1. This CDR3 spans 15 amino acids. With V trimmed by 3 bases and J by 4 bases, 9 bases remained unmatched. Per the germline V gene, CDR1 is SNHLY and CDR2 is FYNNEI. The CDR3 coding sequence is TGTGCCAGCAGTGAGGGCAGGGGGAGTGGATACGAGCAGTACTTC. Residues: CASSEGRGSGYEQYF. Combining the CDR3 with reference TRBV2 and TRBJ2-7 gives the whole variable domain EPEVTQTPSHQVTQMGQEVILRCVPISNHLYFYWYRQILGQKVEFLVSFYNNEISEKSEIFDDQFSVERPDGSNFTLKIRSTKLEDSAMYFCASSEGRGSGYEQYFGPGTRLTVT.

The chain employs TRBV12-5 and TRBJ2-2, with 13 bases lining up with TRBD2. With 0 bases clipped from V and 4 bases from J, the junction kept 11 bases outside the gene matches. The CDR3 has 20 residues. Germline assignment: CDR1 LGHNT and CDR2 FRNRAP. CDR3 nucleotide sequence: TGTGCTAGTGGTTTGGTACCGCCCGGACTAGCGGGAGTTCCCACCGGGGAGCTGTTTTTT. Amino acid sequence: CASGLVPPGLAGVPTGELFF. The full variable domain, rest sourced from reference TRBV12-5 and TRBJ2-2, is DARVTQTPRHKVTEMGQEVTMRCQPILGHNTVFWYRQTMMQGLELLAYFRNRAPLDDSGMPKDRFSAEMPDATLATLKIQPSEPRDSAVYFCASGLVPPGLAGVPTGELFFGEGSRLTVL.

CDR3 in DNA: TGTGCCAGCAGCCTCTACAGGGGTCGGACTGAAGCTTTCTTT. It is translated as CASSLYRGRTEAFF. This rearrangement joins TRBV7-8 to TRBJ1-1; 7 bases match TRBD1. Trimming at V came to 5 bases and at J to 5 bases, leaving 8 bases not matched to a gene. The CDR3 runs 14 residues. Germline V lookup: CDR1 SGHVS, CDR2 FQNEAQ. Full variable domain (outside the CDR3, taken from reference TRBV7-8 and TRBJ1-1): GAGVSQSPRYKVAKRGQDVALRCDPISGHVSLFWYQQALGQGPEFLTYFQNEAQLDKSGLPSDRFFAERPEGSVSTLKIQRTQQEDSAVYLCASSLYRGRTEAFFGQGTRLTVV.

The chain is built from TRBV9 and TRBJ2-1, with 8 positions matching TRBD2. The germline V gene encodes CDR1 SGDLS and CDR2 YYNGEE. The CDR3 length is 12 residues. V was clipped by 7 bases and J by 5 bases; unmatched bases: 2. The chain's CDR3 is CASVGLDNEQFF. The CDR3 DNA is TGTGCCAGCGTGGGACTAGACAATGAGCAGTTCTTC.

The rearrangement joins TRBV4-3 to TRBJ2-1; TRBD1 might be the D (6 bases). The CDR3 loop spans 17 amino acids. CDR1 LGHNA and CDR2 YSLEER come from the germline V gene. Between the trimmed V and J ends, which lost 2 bases and 8 bases, there was a span of 22 bases. The CDR3 nucleotides are TGCGCCAGCAGCCAAAGGCAGCTGGGGGCCGCCTCGGATGAGCAGTTCTTC. Its protein is CASSQRQLGAASDEQFF.

The chain uses TRBV6-2 or TRBV6-3 and TRBJ2-1; the match to TRBD2 covers 9 bases. The CDR3 is made up of 15 amino acids. CDR1 and CDR2 from the germline V gene are MNHEY and SVGEGT. Trimming cost V 6 bases and J 4 bases; bases outside gene matches: 7. CDR3 loop: CASSLIAGGYNEQFF. CDR3 in DNA: TGTGCCAGCAGCCTTATTGCGGGAGGGTACAATGAGCAGTTCTTC.

The rearrangement uses TRBV28 and TRBJ1-5, with a tentative D call TRBD1 (5 bases). The CDR3 loop spans 14 amino acids. V lost 3 bases and J 6 bases, leaving 12 bases between the germline ends. Germline V CDR1 and CDR2: MDHEN, SYDVKM. CDR3 bases: TGTGCCAGCAGTTTCGCAGGGTTCGGTCAGCCCCAGCATTTT. Translating gives CASSFAGFGQPQHF.

V is TRBV4-2 and J is TRBJ2-3; D is possibly TRBD2 (5 bases). Germline CDR1 reads LGHNA; CDR2 reads YNFKEQ. This CDR3 has 15 amino acids. Trimming removed 0 bases at V and 3 bases at J, with 10 bases between. CDR3 sequence reads: CASSQDRGLTDTQYF. The CDR3 DNA reads TGTGCCAGCAGCCAAGATCGGGGTCTAACAGATACGCAGTATTTT.

This clone has only a few counts. The chain employs TRBV4-1 and TRBJ2-7, with D maybe TRBD1 (5 bases). Germline loops: CDR1 MGHRA, CDR2 YSYEKL. This CDR3 has 14 residues. V was shortened by 4 bases and J by 2 bases, with 12 bases between the two germline ends. The CDR3 DNA reads as TGCGCCAGCAGCCCTAGAAGGGGTCCCTACGAGCAGTACTTC. It encodes CASSPRRGPYEQYF.

In its sample, this clone was seen a few times. The chain has TRBV11-3 and TRBJ2-2; a possible D gene is TRBD2 (5 bases). V gave up 5 bases and J gave up 8 bases, with 12 bases separating them. Germline V CDR1 and CDR2: SGHNT, YENEEA. The CDR3 is 13 residues long. The CDR3 reads CASSRGLGGELFF. CDR3 coding DNA: TGTGCCAGCAGCCGTGGACTCGGGGGGGAGCTGTTTTTT.

The rearrangement joins TRBV19 to TRBJ2-3; 8 bases align to TRBD1. CDR3 size: 15 residues. The V gene's germline CDR1 is LNHDA and CDR2 SQIVND (reference sequence). V lost 1 base, J lost 3 bases, and 3 bases stayed unmatched. As DNA, the CDR3 is TGTGCCAGTAGTATAGGGGACAGGTGGACAGATACGCAGTATTTT. Translation gives CASSIGDRWTDTQYF.

The V call is TRBV3-1 (or the pseudogene TRBV3-2), the J call TRBJ1-2, with a weak D call TRBD1 (6 bases). The V gene lost 3 bases and the J gene lost 5 bases, with 19 bases spanning the gap. CDR3 size: 16 residues. Germline V gene sequence: CDR1 LGHDT, CDR2 YNNKEL (reference sequence). As DNA, the CDR3 is TGTGCCAGCAGCCACCGAGGGGGGGCCGCCGCTTATGGCTACACCTTC. Translating it yields CASSHRGGAAAYGYTF.

The chain combines TRBV2 with TRBJ1-3; TRBD1 agrees at 9 bases. The CDR3 totals 15 residues. Looked up from germline, CDR1 is SNHLY and CDR2 is FYNNEI. The V and J ends lost 2 bases and 2 bases, in that order; junction bases with no gene match: 1. CDR3 in DNA: TGTGCCAGCAGTGAATACAGGGGGCCTGGAAACACCATATATTTT. Translation: CASSEYRGPGNTIYF.

The chain couples TRBV7-9 to TRBJ2-3, with no clear D. The CDR3 loop spans 14 amino acids. Germline V gene sequence: CDR1 SEHNR, CDR2 FQNEAQ (reference sequence). With 4 bases removed from V and 2 bases from J, the gap between germline ends came to 10 bases. The chain's CDR3 is CASSSRLSTDTQYF. The CDR3 region has the DNA TGTGCCAGCAGCTCCCGGTTATCCACAGATACGCAGTATTTT.

The chain combines TRBV28 with TRBJ1-1; 8 bases are shared with TRBD1. J lost 11 bases, V lost 6 bases, and 11 bases had no gene match. The CDR3 totals 13 residues. The germline CDR1 and CDR2 sequences are MDHEN and SYDVKM. The CDR3 coding sequence is TGTGCCAGCAGGGACAGGGCCGTAAAGCGGGCTTTCTTT. Encoded protein: CASRDRAVKRAFF.

V gene TRBV4-1 combines with J gene TRBJ1-4, with D maybe TRBD1 (5 bases). Germline V gives CDR1 MGHRA, CDR2 YSYEKL. The CDR3 extends over 15 amino acids. Trimming stripped 0 bases from V and 7 bases from J, with 12 bases between. The CDR3 sequence: CASSQDLARAEKLFF. Here the CDR3 DNA reads TGCGCCAGCAGCCAAGATCTGGCCAGGGCTGAAAAACTGTTTTTT.

J is TRBJ2-7 and V is TRBV7-8; D is perhaps TRBD1 (5 bases). The germline CDR1 and CDR2 sequences are SGHVS and FQNEAQ. V shed 3 bases and J shed 3 bases, with 9 bases lying between them. The CDR3 is 13 amino acids. CDR3 amino acids: CASSLGRVYEQYF. The CDR3 nucleotides read TGTGCCAGCAGCTTGGGCAGGGTCTACGAGCAGTACTTC.

Here the CDR3 reads CASSIRSGNTIYF. Here the CDR3 DNA reads TGTGCCAGTAGTATCCGCTCTGGAAACACCATATATTTT. The V and J genes are TRBV19 and TRBJ1-3; unclear D gene. This CDR3 has 13 amino acids. CDR1 LNHDA and CDR2 SQIVND come from the germline V gene (reference sequence). Trimming shortened V by 3 bases and J by 0 bases, and 3 bases separated the two germline ends. The complete variable domain, with remaining parts taken from reference TRBV19 and TRBJ1-3, reads DGGITQSPKYLFRKEGQNVTLSCEQNLNHDAMYWYRQDPGQGLRLIYYSQIVNDFQKGDIAEGYSVSREKKESFPLTVTSAQKNPTAFYLCASSIRSGNTIYFGEGSWLTVV.